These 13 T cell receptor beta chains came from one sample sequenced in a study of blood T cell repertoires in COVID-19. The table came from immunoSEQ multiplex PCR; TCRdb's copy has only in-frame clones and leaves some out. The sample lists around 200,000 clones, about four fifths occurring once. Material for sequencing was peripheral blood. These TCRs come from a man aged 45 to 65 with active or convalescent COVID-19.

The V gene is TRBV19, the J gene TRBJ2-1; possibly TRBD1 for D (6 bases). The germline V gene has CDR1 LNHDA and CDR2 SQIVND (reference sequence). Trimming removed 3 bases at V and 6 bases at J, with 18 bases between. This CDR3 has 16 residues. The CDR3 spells CASSIAGTYEFNEQFF. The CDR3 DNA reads TGTGCCAGTAGTATCGCCGGGACATACGAGTTCAATGAGCAGTTCTTC.

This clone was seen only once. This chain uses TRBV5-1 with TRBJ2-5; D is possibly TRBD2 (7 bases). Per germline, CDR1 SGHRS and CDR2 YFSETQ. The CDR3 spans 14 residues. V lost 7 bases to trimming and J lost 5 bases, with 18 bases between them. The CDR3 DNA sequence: TGCGCCAGCGCTGTTTCGGGGGGCCGGGAGACCCAGTACTTC. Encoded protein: CASAVSGGRETQYF.

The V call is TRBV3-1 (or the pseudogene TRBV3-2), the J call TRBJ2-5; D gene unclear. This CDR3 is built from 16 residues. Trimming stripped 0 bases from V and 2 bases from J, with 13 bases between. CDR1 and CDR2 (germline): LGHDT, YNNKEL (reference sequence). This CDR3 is CASSQELQRPQETQYF. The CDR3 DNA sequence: TGTGCCAGCAGCCAAGAACTGCAGCGCCCGCAAGAGACCCAGTACTTC.

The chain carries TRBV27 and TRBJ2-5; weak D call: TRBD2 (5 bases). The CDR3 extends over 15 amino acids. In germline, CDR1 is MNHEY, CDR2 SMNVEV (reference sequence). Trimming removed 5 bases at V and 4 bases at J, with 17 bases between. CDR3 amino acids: CASSVWESAGETQYF. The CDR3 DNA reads TGTGCCAGCAGTGTGTGGGAGTCGGCAGGAGAGACCCAGTACTTC.

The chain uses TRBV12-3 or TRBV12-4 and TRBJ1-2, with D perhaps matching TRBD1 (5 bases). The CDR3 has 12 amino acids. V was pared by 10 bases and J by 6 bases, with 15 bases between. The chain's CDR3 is CAIHRGVDGYTF. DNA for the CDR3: TGTGCCATCCACCGGGGGGTAGATGGCTACACCTTC.

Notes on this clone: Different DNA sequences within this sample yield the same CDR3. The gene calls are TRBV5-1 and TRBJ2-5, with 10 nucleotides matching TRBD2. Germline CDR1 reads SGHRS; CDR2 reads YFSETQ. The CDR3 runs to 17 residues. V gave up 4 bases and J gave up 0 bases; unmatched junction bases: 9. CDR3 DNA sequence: TGCGCCAGCAGCCCCGGACTAGCGGTTGGGTACCAAGAGACCCAGTACTTC. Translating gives CASSPGLAVGYQETQYF.

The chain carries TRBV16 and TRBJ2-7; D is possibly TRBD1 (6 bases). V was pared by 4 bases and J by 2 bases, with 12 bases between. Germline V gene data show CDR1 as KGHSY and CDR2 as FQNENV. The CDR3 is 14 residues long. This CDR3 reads CASSPRAGAYEQYF. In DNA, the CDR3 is TGTGCCAGCAGCCCCCGGGCAGGGGCCTACGAGCAGTACTTC.

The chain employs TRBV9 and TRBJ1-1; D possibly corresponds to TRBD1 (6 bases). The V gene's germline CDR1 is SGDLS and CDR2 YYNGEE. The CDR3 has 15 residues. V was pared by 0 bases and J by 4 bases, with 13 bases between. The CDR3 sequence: CASSVAGTGSTEAFF. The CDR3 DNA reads TGTGCCAGCAGCGTAGCGGGAACAGGGAGCACTGAAGCTTTCTTT.

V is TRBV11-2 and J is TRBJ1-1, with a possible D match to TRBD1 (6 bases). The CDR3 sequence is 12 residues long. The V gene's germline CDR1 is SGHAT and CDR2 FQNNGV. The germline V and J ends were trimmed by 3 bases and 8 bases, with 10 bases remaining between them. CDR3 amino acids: CASSFNGQEAFF. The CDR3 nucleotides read TGTGCCAGCAGCTTTAACGGACAGGAAGCTTTCTTT.

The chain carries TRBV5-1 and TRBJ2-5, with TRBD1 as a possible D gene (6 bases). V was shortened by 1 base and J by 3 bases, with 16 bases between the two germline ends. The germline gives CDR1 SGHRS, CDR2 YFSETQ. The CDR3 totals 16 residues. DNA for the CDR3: TGCGCCAGCAGCTTGAGCCCGAATGGACAGAAAGAGACCCAGTACTTC. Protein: CASSLSPNGQKETQYF.

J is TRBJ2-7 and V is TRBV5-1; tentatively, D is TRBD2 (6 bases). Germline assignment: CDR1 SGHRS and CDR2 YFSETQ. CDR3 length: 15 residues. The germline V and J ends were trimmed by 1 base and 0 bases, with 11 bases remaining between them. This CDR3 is CASSLYDGSSYEQYF. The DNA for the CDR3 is TGCGCCAGCAGCTTGTACGACGGGAGCTCCTACGAGCAGTACTTC.

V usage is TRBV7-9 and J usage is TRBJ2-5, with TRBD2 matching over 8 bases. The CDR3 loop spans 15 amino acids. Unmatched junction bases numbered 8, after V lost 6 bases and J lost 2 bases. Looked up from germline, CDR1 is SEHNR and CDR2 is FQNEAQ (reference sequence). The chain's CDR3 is CASSPGVAGQETQYF. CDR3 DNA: TGTGCCAGCAGTCCCGGGGTAGCGGGGCAAGAGACCCAGTACTTC. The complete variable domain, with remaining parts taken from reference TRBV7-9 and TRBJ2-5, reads DTGVSQNPRHKITKRGQNVTFRCDPISEHNRLYWYRQTLGQGPEFLTYFQNEAQLEKSRLLSDRFSAERPKGSFSTLEIQRTEQGDSAMYLCASSPGVAGQETQYFGPGTRLLVL.

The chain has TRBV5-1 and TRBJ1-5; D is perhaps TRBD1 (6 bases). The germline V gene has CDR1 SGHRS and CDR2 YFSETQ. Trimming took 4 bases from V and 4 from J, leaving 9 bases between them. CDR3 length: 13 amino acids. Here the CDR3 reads CASSIGQNQPQHF. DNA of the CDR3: TGCGCCAGCAGCATCGGACAGAATCAGCCCCAGCATTTT.